This T cell receptor beta chain was profiled in a study of neurological immune-mediated disorders. This clonotype occurred many times. The antigen remains undetermined. General study findings and limits: The study found no CDR3 amino acid sequences shared by expanded clones across subjects, suggesting private repertoires in all groups.

Per germline, CDR1 SQVTM and CDR2 ANQGSEA. This CDR3 comprises 13 residues. V shed 5 bases, J shed 3 bases, and the junction held 6 bases outside the gene matches. The unsorted libraries had their origin in 2 million PBMCs stored at -80 C. Each TCR transcript was tagged with a 10-nucleotide random UMI during 5'RACE. TCRdb independently ran MiXCR on the 5' RACE reads; one entry per CDR3 protein. Of around 40,000 distinct CDR3 sequences listed, 12% are singletons. Input material: PBMCs. The V and J genes are TRBV29-1 and TRBJ1-1; TRBD1 aligns across 7 bases. The sequence derives from a female donor in good health. The CDR3 reads CSVTSGQYTEAFF. The CDR3, as DNA: TGCAGCGTTACGTCGGGACAGTACACTGAAGCTTTCTTT.